The 28 T cell receptor beta chains in this list originate from one sample, sequenced in a study of OX40 agonist ivuxolimab in advanced cancers. Sequencing was performed with immunoSEQ multiplex PCR; in TCRdb, only in-frame clones are kept and a portion is missing. The table has roughly 67,000 clones, around nine tenths seen once. The sequenced sample was CD4+ or CD8+ T cells sorted from blood, obtained in a trial of the OX40 agonist ivuxolimab. The receptors were sampled from an adult with an advanced solid tumor such as melanoma, head and neck, liver or kidney cancer.

The chain employs TRBV14 and TRBJ1-2, with D tentatively TRBD1 (5 bases). The CDR3 has 15 residues. Germline V gives CDR1 SGHDN, CDR2 FVKESK. The V gene lost 4 bases and the J gene lost 3 bases, with 15 bases spanning the gap. The CDR3 coding sequence is TGTGCCAGCAGCCCGACATTTGGGGGATACTATGGCTACACCTTC. This gives the protein CASSPTFGGYYGYTF.

The rearrangement uses TRBV14 and TRBJ1-5; D possibly corresponds to TRBD1 (5 bases). With 0 bases removed from V and 5 bases from J, the gap between germline ends came to 11 bases. The CDR3 runs to 15 residues. Germline lookup yields CDR1 SGHDN and CDR2 FVKESK. In nucleotides, the CDR3 is TGTGCCAGCAGCCAAGATCTCCAGGGATATCAGCCCCAGCATTTT. This translates into CASSQDLQGYQPQHF.

The chain combines TRBV6-6 with TRBJ2-1, with TRBD2 identical over 12 bases. This CDR3 spans 16 amino acids. Germline V gene lookup returns CDR1 MNHNY and CDR2 SVGAGI (reference sequence). V shed 2 bases, J shed 8 bases, and the junction held 7 bases outside the gene matches. This CDR3 is CASSYGGLAGSDEQFF. The DNA of the CDR3 is TGTGCCAGCAGTTACGGGGGACTAGCGGGCTCCGATGAGCAGTTCTTC.

This chain links TRBV7-2 with TRBJ1-3; D not resolved. Trimming cost V 1 base and J 2 bases, with 9 bases left between them. This CDR3 region has 15 residues. Germline V gene sequence: CDR1 SGHTA, CDR2 FQGNSA. CDR3 DNA sequence: TGTGCCAGCAGCTTAGTAAATCCCACTGGAAACACCATATATTTT. Translation gives CASSLVNPTGNTIYF.

This clone has more than one count but fewer than ten. This CDR3 reads CASSEDFRAYNEQFF. DNA of the CDR3: TGTGCCAGTAGTGAAGACTTTCGTGCCTACAATGAGCAGTTCTTC. V gene TRBV19 combines with J gene TRBJ2-1; D is unresolved. The CDR3 runs 15 residues. The V gene lost 5 bases and the J gene lost 2 bases, with 13 bases spanning the gap. Germline V gene data show CDR1 as LNHDA and CDR2 as SQIVND (reference sequence).

The chain links TRBV6-5 to TRBJ1-1; D may be TRBD1 (6 bases). The CDR3 has 13 amino acids. Trimming cost V 5 bases and J 1 base, with 8 bases left between them. Germline CDR1 is MNHEY and CDR2 is SVGAGI. CDR3 DNA: TGTGCCAGCAGTAACAGGGCGAACACTGAAGCTTTCTTT. Protein sequence: CASSNRANTEAFF.

The rearrangement joins TRBV13 to TRBJ1-6; possible D gene TRBD1, 6 bases. CDR3 length: 16 residues. Germline CDR1 and CDR2: PRHDT and FYEKMQ (reference sequence). V was shortened by 5 bases and J by 5 bases, with 16 bases between the two germline ends. The CDR3, as DNA: TGTGCCAGCAGCCCCCCGGGGGGGACACATAATTCACCCCTCCACTTT. It is translated as CASSPPGGTHNSPLHF.

A few counts support this clone. The genes are TRBV29-1 and TRBJ2-3; D not resolved. Germline V gene sequence: CDR1 SQVTM, CDR2 ANQGSEA. The CDR3 is 12 residues long. The V and J ends lost 7 bases and 0 bases respectively, with 8 bases between them. CDR3: CSAQESTDTQYF. The CDR3 DNA sequence: TGCAGCGCCCAGGAGAGCACAGATACGCAGTATTTT.

The genes are TRBV7-9 and TRBJ2-1; D uncertain. The CDR3 length is 18 residues. V was clipped by 4 bases and J by 0 bases, with 19 bases between them. Germline loops: CDR1 SEHNR, CDR2 FQNEAQ (reference sequence). CDR3 protein: CASSSVTRRVSSYNEQFF. The DNA of the CDR3 is TGTGCCAGCAGCTCTGTGACCCGACGTGTGAGCTCCTACAATGAGCAGTTCTTC.

The CDR3 nucleotides read TGTGCCAGCAGACGACGGGACAGCTCCTACGAGCAGTACTTC. The encoded protein is CASRRRDSSYEQYF. The chain couples TRBV6-6 to TRBJ2-7, with TRBD1 identical over 7 bases. The germline V gene encodes CDR1 MNHNY and CDR2 SVGAGI (reference sequence). Trimming at V came to 6 bases and at J to 0 bases, leaving 5 bases not matched to a gene. The CDR3 sequence is 14 residues long.

J is TRBJ2-7 and V is TRBV9; D gene uncertain. CDR1 and CDR2 from the germline V gene are SGDLS and YYNGEE. CDR3 length: 13 residues. V shed 0 bases and J shed 5 bases, with 9 bases lying between them. The CDR3 DNA is TGTGCCAGCAGCGTAGCAGGTGGGAACGAGCAGTACTTC. Its translation: CASSVAGGNEQYF. The variable domain in full, with the rest retrieved from reference TRBV9 and TRBJ2-7, is DSGVTQTPKHLITATGQRVTLRCSPRSGDLSVYWYQQSLDQGLQFLIQYYNGEERAKGNILERFSAQQFPDLHSELNLSSLELGDSALYFCASSVAGGNEQYFGPGTRLTVT.

V gene TRBV6-1 combines with J gene TRBJ2-7; no clear D. Trimming stripped 7 bases from V and 6 bases from J, with 10 bases between. This CDR3 comprises 11 residues. Germline-derived CDR1 and CDR2 are MNHNS and SASEGT. CDR3 region: CASKLRGEQYF. CDR3 nucleotides: TGTGCCAGCAAGCTTCGAGGCGAGCAGTACTTC.

The CDR3 coding sequence is TGTGCCAGCTCACCACCTGGGACAGCAACTAATGAAAAACTGTTTTTT. Its translation: CASSPPGTATNEKLFF. The V call is TRBV18, the J call TRBJ1-4; 7 bases fit TRBD1. After removal of 0 bases from V and 0 bases from J, the junction contained 1 base not matched to a gene. The germline V gene has CDR1 KGHSH and CDR2 LQKENI. This CDR3 region has 16 residues. Full variable domain (outside the CDR3, taken from reference TRBV18 and TRBJ1-4): NAGVMQNPRHLVRRRGQEARLRCSPMKGHSHVYWYRQLPEEGLKFMVYLQKENIIDESGMPKERFSAEFPKEGPSILRIQQVVRGDSAAYFCASSPPGTATNEKLFFGSGTQLSVL.

V is TRBV5-4 and J is TRBJ2-1; 11 bases agree with TRBD2. The CDR3 extends over 16 amino acids. Germline-derived CDR1 and CDR2 are SGHNT and YYREEE (reference sequence). V shed 4 bases, J shed 0 bases, and the junction held 3 bases outside the gene matches. CDR3 DNA sequence: TGTGCCAGCAGCCCTAGCGGGAGGAGCTCCTACAATGAGCAGTTCTTC. As protein: CASSPSGRSSYNEQFF.

The chain uses TRBV9 and TRBJ2-1, with 10 bases matching TRBD1. CDR1 is SGDLS and CDR2 is YYNGEE in the germline V gene. The V and J ends lost 3 bases and 8 bases, in that order; junction bases with no gene match: 11. The CDR3 runs to 16 residues. The CDR3 here is CASSGNLGQGNYEQFF. As DNA, the CDR3 is TGTGCCAGCAGCGGGAACTTGGGACAGGGGAACTATGAGCAGTTCTTC.

This chain links TRBV27 with TRBJ2-3; no clear D. V lost 4 bases and J lost 2, with 10 bases in between. This CDR3 region has 14 residues. CDR1 is MNHEY and CDR2 is SMNVEV in the germline V gene (reference sequence). The CDR3 region is CASSSGRFTDTQYF. CDR3 sequence (DNA): TGTGCCAGCAGTTCCGGACGGTTCACAGATACGCAGTATTTT.

The chain has TRBV4-2 and TRBJ2-1, with 12 nucleotides matching TRBD2. The CDR3 has 19 residues. Per the germline V gene, CDR1 is LGHNA and CDR2 is YNFKEQ. J lost 5 bases, V lost 4 bases, and 15 bases had no gene match. The CDR3 loop is CASSPRGGPGLAGNNEQFF. The CDR3 DNA reads TGTGCCAGCAGCCCCCGGGGCGGGCCGGGACTAGCGGGTAACAATGAGCAGTTCTTC.

V gene TRBV19 combines with J gene TRBJ2-1; no clear D gene. The CDR3 contains 13 residues. Germline CDR1 is LNHDA and CDR2 is SQIVND (reference sequence). V dropped 5 bases and J dropped 6 bases, with 11 bases sitting between them. The CDR3 is CASSLVLSNEQFF. CDR3 DNA: TGTGCCAGTAGTTTGGTTCTGAGCAATGAGCAGTTCTTC.

Only one count was recorded for this clone. J is TRBJ2-7 and V is TRBV19; TRBD1 matches 7 bases. With V trimmed by 7 bases and J by 0 bases, 6 bases remained unmatched. Per the germline V gene, CDR1 is LNHDA and CDR2 is SQIVND (reference sequence). The CDR3 spans 14 residues. The CDR3 reads CASKGARGSYEQYF. CDR3 DNA: TGTGCCAGTAAGGGGGCAAGAGGCTCCTACGAGCAGTACTTC.

The V call is TRBV12-5, the J call TRBJ2-5; 10 bases match TRBD2. The CDR3 has 13 residues. V shed 7 bases, J shed 4 bases, and the junction held 3 bases outside the gene matches. CDR1 and CDR2 (germline): LGHNT, FRNRAP. As DNA, the CDR3 is TGTGCTAGTGCTAGCGGGGGAAGAGAGACCCAGTACTTC. It translates to CASASGGRETQYF.

The gene calls are TRBV15 and TRBJ1-1; 10 bases line up with TRBD1. CDR1 is LNHNV, CDR2 YYDKDF, per germline (reference sequence). The CDR3 has 17 residues. Trimming at V came to 0 bases and at J to 4 bases, leaving 8 bases not matched to a gene. This CDR3 is CATSRDGDRGFGTEAFF. The CDR3 nucleotides are TGTGCCACCAGCAGAGATGGGGACAGGGGTTTTGGCACTGAAGCTTTCTTT. Combining the CDR3 with reference TRBV15 and TRBJ1-1 gives the whole variable domain DAMVIQNPRYQVTQFGKPVTLSCSQTLNHNVMYWYQQKSSQAPKLLFHYYDKDFNNEADTPDNFQSRRPNTSFCFLDIRSPGLGDTAMYLCATSRDGDRGFGTEAFFGQGTRLTVV.

This clone is medium-sized in the sample. The chain employs TRBV27 and TRBJ2-2, with 7 bases aligning to TRBD2. J was trimmed by 7 bases and V by 3 bases; bases with no gene match: 8. CDR3 length: 15 residues. Germline V gives CDR1 MNHEY, CDR2 SMNVEV (reference sequence). The CDR3 protein is CASSLGGSGVGELFF. The CDR3 coding sequence is TGTGCCAGCAGTTTGGGCGGGAGTGGGGTCGGGGAGCTGTTTTTT.

The chain links TRBV7-9 to TRBJ2-4; D gene uncertain. V shed 0 bases and J shed 7 bases, with 10 bases lying between them. The CDR3 has 14 residues. Germline V gene sequence: CDR1 SEHNR, CDR2 FQNEAQ (reference sequence). CDR3 amino acids: CASSLAVGLNIQYF. CDR3 nucleotides: TGTGCCAGCAGCTTAGCGGTGGGGTTGAACATTCAGTACTTC.

V usage is TRBV7-8 and J usage is TRBJ1-6; the D is unclear. V was pared by 1 base and J by 0 bases, with 7 bases between. CDR3 length: 16 residues. CDR1 SGHVS and CDR2 FQNEAQ come from the germline V gene. This CDR3 is CASSLGQSSYNSPLHF. The CDR3 region has the DNA TGTGCCAGCAGCTTAGGCCAGAGCTCCTATAATTCACCCCTCCACTTT.

The chain uses TRBV7-8 and TRBJ1-2, with 10 bases matching TRBD1. CDR1 and CDR2 from the germline V gene are SGHVS and FQNEAQ. The CDR3 covers 14 residues. V trimming: 1 base; J trimming: 8 bases; junction bases outside the gene matches: 4. CDR3 region: CASSLGDRGQGYTF. The CDR3 nucleotides are TGTGCCAGCAGCTTAGGAGACAGGGGGCAAGGCTACACCTTC.

The chain uses TRBV9 and TRBJ1-2, with 7 positions matching TRBD1. J was trimmed by 2 bases and V by 4 bases; bases with no gene match: 17. Germline CDR1 is SGDLS and CDR2 is YYNGEE. The CDR3 has 18 residues. The CDR3 loop reads CASSPYQQGEGSNYGYTF. In nucleotides, the CDR3 is TGTGCCAGCAGCCCATACCAGCAGGGGGAGGGTTCGAACTATGGCTACACCTTC.

The chain has TRBV6-5 and TRBJ1-3; D is unclear. The germline CDR1 and CDR2 sequences are MNHEY and SVGAGI. CDR3 length equals 15 residues. The V and J ends lost 0 bases and 3 bases respectively, with 9 bases between them. The chain's CDR3 is CASSYSGRSGNTIYF. CDR3 in DNA: TGTGCCAGCAGTTACTCCGGGAGGAGTGGAAACACCATATATTTT.

The CDR3 DNA sequence: TGTGCCAGCAGTCAGGGACAGGGTGTCTACACCTTC. Translation: CASSQGQGVYTF. The V gene is TRBV6-5, the J gene TRBJ1-2, with 9 bases aligning to TRBD1. The germline V gene encodes CDR1 MNHEY and CDR2 SVGAGI. Trimming took 5 bases from V and 10 from J; bases not matched to a gene: 5. The CDR3 has 12 amino acids.